Reported below is one T cell receptor (beta chain). Sequencing used immunoSEQ multiplex PCR; TCRdb keeps in-frame clones, though not all of them. The sample records about 1.4 million clones, more than 95% being singletons. This record belongs to a study of shared clonotypes between healthy human individuals. V lost 4 bases and J lost 7, with 7 bases in between. The CDR3 runs 12 residues. Germline values: CDR1 SGHNT, CDR2 YENEEA. J is TRBJ2-2 and V is TRBV11-3; the D is unclear. Sample: naive CD4+ T cells sorted from blood. Subset defined: CD45RA+ positively selected. The TCR originated in a man aged 25-45 years in good health. CDR3 loop: CASSYRDGELFF. The DNA for the CDR3 is TGTGCCAGCAGCTACCGAGACGGGGAGCTGTTTTTT.